This T cell receptor beta chain came from a study of CD8 T cells in Susac syndrome. On this clonotype itself: Its antigen remains unknown.

With V trimmed by 2 bases and J by 6 bases, 7 bases remained unmatched. CDR3 length: 14 residues. CDR1 is DFQATT and CDR2 is SNEGSKA in the germline V gene (reference sequence). Random hexamers were used to reverse transcribe the RNA input (roughly 0.5 to 1 ug). TCR beta CDR3 was amplified by immunoSEQ covering 54 Vbeta and 13 Jbeta. TCRdb re-called the immunoSEQ multiplex PCR reads through MiXCR, storing one row per CDR3 protein. Among 160,000 or so distinct CDR3 sequences listed, around 95% were seen once. Whole-study findings and limits: The authors acknowledged that their TCR sequencing and HLA analysis involved a relatively small number of individuals.

While CD8+ and CD4+ T cells were isolated negatively, TEMRA cells were enriched by FACS. Specimen: CD8+ T cells from PBMCs. This clonotype was obtained from a human donor with multiple sclerosis. This sequence joins TRBV20-1 and TRBJ2-1, with 7 bases matching TRBD2. The CDR3 sequence: CSARTPGTTNEQFF. CDR3 bases: TGCAGTGCTAGAACTCCCGGGACTACCAATGAGCAGTTCTTC.